The 10 T cell receptor beta chains reported below all come from one sample, sequenced in a study of T cell responses to AZD1222 COVID-19 vaccine. Assay used: immunoSEQ multiplex PCR; TCRdb lists only in-frame clones, some missing. Seen here are some 75,000 clones, more than 70% observed once, and the top ten hold under 13%. The sequences come from peripheral blood, collected on day 0 of AZD1222 vaccination. Every receptor here comes from an adult in good health.

The chain joins TRBV5-8 to TRBJ1-1, with D uncertain. The CDR3 totals 12 residues. V dropped 4 bases and J dropped 7 bases, with 11 bases sitting between them. Looked up from germline, CDR1 is SGHTS and CDR2 is YDEGEE. CDR3 amino acids: CASSPPRREAFF. The CDR3 DNA reads TGTGCCAGCAGCCCACCCCGGCGTGAAGCTTTCTTT.

The CDR3 is CASSLIGASNTEAFF. CDR3 coding DNA: TGCGCCAGCAGCTTGATCGGGGCCTCGAACACTGAAGCTTTCTTT. V and J are TRBV5-1 and TRBJ1-1, with a possible D match to TRBD1 (5 bases). The CDR3 runs to 15 residues. Trimming removed 1 base from V and 1 base from J, with 11 bases in between. Germline V CDR1 and CDR2: SGHRS, YFSETQ.

This chain connects TRBV5-1 to TRBJ1-5; a possible D gene is TRBD1 (5 bases). Germline CDR1 and CDR2: SGHRS and YFSETQ. CDR3 length: 15 residues. Trimming pared 0 bases from V and 7 bases from J, leaving 14 bases between. CDR3 amino acids: CASSLGQGSGQPQHF. The CDR3, as DNA: TGCGCCAGCAGCTTGGGGCAGGGATCAGGCCAGCCCCAGCATTTT.

The rearrangement joins TRBV15 to TRBJ2-3; 7 bases align to TRBD1. CDR3 length: 13 amino acids. J lost 10 bases, V lost 3 bases, and 7 bases had no gene match. From germline, CDR1 is LNHNV and CDR2 YYDKDF (reference sequence). The CDR3 bases are TGTGCCACCAGCAGGGGGAACAGGGGATCGCAGTATTTT. Translating gives CATSRGNRGSQYF.

This rearrangement joins TRBV15 to TRBJ2-5; no firm D call. Germline loops: CDR1 LNHNV, CDR2 YYDKDF (reference sequence). Trimming stripped 0 bases from V and 4 bases from J, with 12 bases between. The CDR3 covers 15 residues. CDR3 in amino acids: CATSRDPGSGETQYF. CDR3 coding DNA: TGTGCCACCAGCAGAGATCCTGGGTCGGGAGAGACCCAGTACTTC.

In this sample, this clone turned up once. The V gene is TRBV29-1, the J gene TRBJ1-1; D remains unclear. Germline V gene sequence: CDR1 SQVTM, CDR2 ANQGSEA. The CDR3 is 13 amino acids. V lost 6 bases, J lost 6 bases, and 17 bases lay in between. The CDR3 loop is CSVGGQYGAEAFF. CDR3 sequence (DNA): TGCAGCGTAGGAGGTCAGTACGGCGCTGAAGCTTTCTTT.

The rearrangement joins TRBV19 to TRBJ1-4; 10 bases align to TRBD1. The length of the CDR3 is 15 residues. In germline, CDR1 is LNHDA, CDR2 SQIVND (reference sequence). J was trimmed by 8 bases and V by 5 bases; bases with no gene match: 8. CDR3 sequence reads: CASSRQGAVEEKLFF. The DNA of the CDR3 is TGTGCCAGTAGTCGACAGGGGGCGGTTGAGGAAAAACTGTTTTTT.

The rearrangement uses TRBV7-9 and TRBJ2-2; 9 bases agree with TRBD1. The CDR3 totals 15 residues. J lost 4 bases, V lost 6 bases, and 6 bases had no gene match. Looked up from germline, CDR1 is SEHNR and CDR2 is FQNEAQ (reference sequence). CDR3 protein: CASSSGQGITGELFF. The DNA of the CDR3 is TGTGCCAGCAGTTCGGGACAGGGAATCACCGGGGAGCTGTTTTTT.

In DNA, the CDR3 is TGCGCCAGCAGCTCGGGACTAGCGGGAGGGCCAGGGACCCAGTACTTC. Protein product: CASSSGLAGGPGTQYF. The rearrangement joins TRBV5-1 to TRBJ2-5, with TRBD2 matching 16 bases. The CDR3 consists of 16 residues. V lost 3 bases and J lost 7; bases outside the gene matches: 6. Germline assignment: CDR1 SGHRS and CDR2 YFSETQ. Full variable domain (missing parts from reference TRBV5-1 and TRBJ2-5): KAGVTQTPRYLIKTRGQQVTLSCSPISGHRSVSWYQQTPGQGLQFLFEYFSETQRNKGNFPGRFSGRQFSNSRSEMNVSTLELGDSALYLCASSSGLAGGPGTQYFGPGTRLLVL.

This sequence joins TRBV30 and TRBJ2-7; D is undetermined. This CDR3 spans 13 amino acids. Germline CDR1 GTSNPN, CDR2 SVGIG (reference sequence). The ends were cut back, 0 bases at V and 1 base at J, with 7 bases in the middle. Here the CDR3 reads CAWSVPPSYEQYF. The DNA of the CDR3 is TGTGCCTGGAGTGTACCGCCTTCCTACGAGCAGTACTTC. The full variable domain, with the rest looked up from reference TRBV30 and TRBJ2-7, is SQTIHQWPATLVQPVGSPLSLECTVEGTSNPNLYWYRQAAGRGLQLLFYSVGIGQISSEVPQNLSASRPQDRQFILSSKKLLLSDSGFYLCAWSVPPSYEQYFGPGTRLTVT.